This T cell receptor (beta chain) was sequenced for a study of Graves' ophthalmopathy and Graves' hyperthyroidism. Across the whole study: Being free of ophthalmopathy for 18 months of follow-up defined stable hyperthyroidism.

This clonotype was detected only a few times. The target antigen is unknown. The germline gives CDR1 MDHEN, CDR2 SYDVKM. Trimming took 3 bases from V and 4 from J, leaving 10 bases between them. The CDR3 runs 13 residues. For repertoire sequencing, the TCR beta CDR3 regions were amplified from RNA transcripts. First-round RT-PCR with HTBI primers preceded a second-round multiplex PCR. In TCRdb, the multiplex PCR reads were re-called with MiXCR into one record per CDR3 protein. The sample records more than 1,000,000 distinct CDR3 sequences, 35% to 45% being singletons. Hyperthyroidism in these 18- to 65-year-old patients was newly diagnosed, lasting under 2 months. The diagnostic workup employed clinical symptoms, serum thyroxine, TRAb, thyroid ultrasound and orbital computed tomography. Regarding the study as a whole: Among thyroid clonotypes expanded above 0.001 frequency, most also appeared in blood.

The chain carries TRBV28 and TRBJ2-7; possible D gene TRBD2, 6 bases. This TCR derives from an adult man with Graves' hyperthyroidism. Specimen: peripheral blood or thyroid tissue (not recorded which). In DNA, the CDR3 is TGTGCCAGCAGTTTGATCGGGAGATACGAGCAGTACTTC. It yields the protein CASSLIGRYEQYF.